This T cell receptor beta chain is from a study of T cells in Graves' hyperthyroidism and ophthalmopathy. General study points: Model predictions of ophthalmopathy came a median around 6.5 months before onset.

Notes on this clonotype: What it binds is unknown.

Germline assignment: CDR1 SGHDT and CDR2 YYEEEE. V lost 2 bases and J 0 bases, leaving 8 bases between the germline ends. The CDR3 length is 15 residues. The TCR beta CDR3 regions underwent amplification using RNA transcripts as the source. The HTBI primer set was used in a first-round RT-PCR of the TCR CDR3. Via MiXCR, TCRdb re-called the multiplex PCR reads, giving one row per CDR3 protein. Here the sample spans some 760,000 distinct CDR3 sequences, approximately 14% being singletons. It was uncontrolled infection, other autoimmune disease, pregnancy or lactation that excluded patients. The sequenced material came from blood. The rearrangement links TRBV5-6 to TRBJ1-4; D call uncertain. The sequence was collected from a woman between 18 and 30 years old with Graves' hyperthyroidism. CDR3 nucleotide sequence: TGTGCCAGCAGCTTCGTACGGACAACTAATGAAAAACTGTTTTTT. Protein product: CASSFVRTTNEKLFF.